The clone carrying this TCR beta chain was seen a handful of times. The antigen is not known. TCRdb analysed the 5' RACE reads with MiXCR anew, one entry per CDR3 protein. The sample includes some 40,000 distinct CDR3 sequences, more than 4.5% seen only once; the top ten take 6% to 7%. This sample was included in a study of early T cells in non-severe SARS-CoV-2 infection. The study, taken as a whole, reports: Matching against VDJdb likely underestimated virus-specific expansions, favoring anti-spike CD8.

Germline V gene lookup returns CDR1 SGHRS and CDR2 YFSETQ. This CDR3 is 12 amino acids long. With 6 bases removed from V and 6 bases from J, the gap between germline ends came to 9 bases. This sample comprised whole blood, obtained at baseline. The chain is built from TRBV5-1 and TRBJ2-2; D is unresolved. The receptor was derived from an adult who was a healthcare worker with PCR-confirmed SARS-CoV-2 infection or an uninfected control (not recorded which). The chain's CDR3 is CASTPTAGELFF. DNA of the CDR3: TGCGCCAGCACCCCTACTGCCGGGGAGCTGTTTTTT.